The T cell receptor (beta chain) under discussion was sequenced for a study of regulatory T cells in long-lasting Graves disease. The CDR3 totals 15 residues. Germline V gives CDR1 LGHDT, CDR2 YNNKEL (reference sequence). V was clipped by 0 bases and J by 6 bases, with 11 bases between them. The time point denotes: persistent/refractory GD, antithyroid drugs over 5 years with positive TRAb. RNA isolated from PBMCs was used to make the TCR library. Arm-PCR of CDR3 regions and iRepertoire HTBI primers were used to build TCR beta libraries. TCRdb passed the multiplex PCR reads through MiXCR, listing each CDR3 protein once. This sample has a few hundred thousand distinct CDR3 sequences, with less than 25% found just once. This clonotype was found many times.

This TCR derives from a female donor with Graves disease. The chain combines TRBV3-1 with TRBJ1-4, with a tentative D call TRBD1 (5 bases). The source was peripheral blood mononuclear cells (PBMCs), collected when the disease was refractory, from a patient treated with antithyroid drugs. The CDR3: CASSQDGRVYEKLFF. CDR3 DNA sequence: TGTGCCAGCAGCCAAGACGGCAGGGTTTATGAAAAACTGTTTTTT.